This T cell receptor beta chain is from a study of blood T cell repertoires in COVID-19. Study context: Acute-phase and convalescent COVID-19 samples originated in the United States, Italy and Spain. In each case, the material was cDNA or gDNA derived from T cells, B-cell-depleted T cells, or PBMCs.

The CDR3 runs 18 residues. CDR1 and CDR2 (germline): KGHDR, SFDVKD. After removal of 3 bases from V and 2 bases from J, the junction contained 8 bases not matched to a gene. In the study's own analysis: How many nucleated cells were present was estimated from reference gene primer amplification. Profiled with immunoSEQ multiplex PCR; TCRdb holds only in-frame clones, not every one. V and J calls plus clone size are reproduced from that table; the DNA served to infer D and trimming. Here the sample spans 200,000 to 300,000 clones, 88% being singletons. The origin of this receptor is a man in his sixties who had recovered from COVID-19. What was sequenced was peripheral blood. The chain is built from TRBV24-1 and TRBJ2-2; the match to TRBD1 covers 10 bases. CDR3 sequence: CATSDPSGTGVNTGELFF. CDR3 sequence (DNA): TGTGCCACCAGTGATCCCTCCGGGACAGGGGTTAACACCGGGGAGCTGTTTTTT.